Below are 21 T cell receptor beta chains sequenced from a single sample in a study of cytomegalovirus exposure and HLA in healthy donors (dated by TCRdb to about 2017). The library was generated by the immunoSEQ multiplex PCR assay. A mixture of 60 forward primers for TCR Vbeta segments and 13 reverse primers for TCR Jbeta segments was used in the multiplex PCR. As stored in TCRdb, this immuneACCESS dataset retains in-frame rearrangements with V and J assigned. A fraction of the clones does not appear; measured against another copy, unresolved V genes explain less than half of the discrepancy, and the remainder lacks a known reason. For this sample, the table gives 100,000 to 150,000 clones. The ten largest account for approximately 1.7% of the sample. Sequencing input: PBMCs. The receptor source for this set is a man between 18 and 29 years old in good health and CMV-seronegative.

V gene TRBV7-2 combines with J gene TRBJ2-1; D is undetermined. CDR1 is SGHTA and CDR2 is FQGNSA in the germline V gene. The CDR3 is 13 amino acids. V lost 5 bases and J lost 5, with 10 bases in between. CDR3 in DNA: TGTGCCAGCAGCCCCTACTTGAACAATGAGCAGTTCTTC. Its translation: CASSPYLNNEQFF.

The rearrangement uses TRBV7-9 and TRBJ2-7, with 7 bases fitting TRBD2. The CDR3 totals 15 residues. Per the germline V gene, CDR1 is SEHNR and CDR2 is FQNEAQ (reference sequence). V gave up 1 base and J gave up 3 bases; unmatched junction bases: 6. CDR3: CASSLGDGRIYEQYF. The CDR3, as DNA: TGTGCCAGCAGCTTAGGGGACGGGAGGATCTACGAGCAGTACTTC.

V gene TRBV28 combines with J gene TRBJ1-2; D is ambiguous. The V gene lost 3 bases and the J gene lost 7 bases, with 12 bases spanning the gap. Looked up from germline, CDR1 is MDHEN and CDR2 is SYDVKM. The CDR3 covers 13 residues. CDR3 bases: TGTGCCAGCAGTTTCTATGTGATTCGTGGCTACACCTTC. This sequence encodes CASSFYVIRGYTF.

V gene TRBV19 combines with J gene TRBJ1-1; possible D gene TRBD1, 6 bases. The germline CDR1 and CDR2 sequences are LNHDA and SQIVND (reference sequence). The CDR3 loop spans 16 amino acids. The ends were cut back, 5 bases at V and 4 bases at J, with 20 bases in the middle. CDR3 amino acids: CASSFTPQGEVTEAFF. For the CDR3, the DNA is TGTGCCAGTAGTTTCACCCCACAGGGAGAGGTCACTGAAGCTTTCTTT.

V usage is TRBV9 and J usage is TRBJ2-2; 8 nucleotides line up with TRBD1. V trimming: 4 bases; J trimming: 5 bases; junction bases outside the gene matches: 10. The CDR3 runs 16 residues. CDR1 and CDR2 from the germline V gene are SGDLS and YYNGEE. The CDR3 nucleotides read TGTGCCAGCAGCTCCGCCGGGACAGGTCTTACCGGGGAGCTGTTTTTT. Translation: CASSSAGTGLTGELFF.

The CDR3 loop is CASSLGEFTEAFF. The DNA for the CDR3 is TGTGCCAGCAGTCTCGGGGAGTTCACTGAAGCTTTCTTT. The V and J genes are TRBV28 and TRBJ1-1; D is unclear. Germline V gene sequence: CDR1 MDHEN, CDR2 SYDVKM. The CDR3 spans 13 residues. V was trimmed by 5 bases and J by 4 bases, leaving 11 bases between them.

The chain is built from TRBV6-6 and TRBJ1-6, with D maybe TRBD1 (6 bases). Trimming removed 6 bases from V and 9 bases from J, with 9 bases in between. Germline CDR1 and CDR2: MNHNY and SVGAGI (reference sequence). CDR3 length: 12 amino acids. For the CDR3, the DNA is TGTGCCAGCAGCCAAGGGGGTTCACCCCTCCACTTT. This codes for CASSQGGSPLHF.

The rearrangement uses TRBV4-3 and TRBJ2-7; 8 bases align to TRBD1. The CDR3 consists of 14 residues. Looked up from germline, CDR1 is LGHNA and CDR2 is YSLEER. V was clipped by 4 bases and J by 5 bases; unmatched bases: 7. Here the CDR3 DNA reads TGCGCCAGCAGCCCCAGGACAGGGCGAAACGAGCAGTACTTC. This sequence encodes CASSPRTGRNEQYF.

The rearrangement uses TRBV19 and TRBJ1-1; D remains ambiguous. In germline, CDR1 is LNHDA, CDR2 SQIVND (reference sequence). The CDR3 totals 13 residues. V lost 5 bases to trimming and J lost 4 bases, with 11 bases between them. This CDR3 is CASSVGLVTEAFF. The CDR3 coding sequence is TGTGCCAGTAGTGTGGGCTTAGTCACTGAAGCTTTCTTT.

The chain uses TRBV10-3 and TRBJ2-3, with D unresolved. The V gene lost 5 bases and the J gene lost 2 bases, with 5 bases spanning the gap. Germline-derived CDR1 and CDR2 are ENHRY and SYGVKD. This CDR3 is 12 amino acids long. The CDR3 nucleotides read TGTGCCATCAGTTCATCCACAGATACGCAGTATTTT. Protein product: CAISSSTDTQYF.

The chain couples TRBV10-1 to TRBJ1-5, with no clear D. The CDR3 is 15 amino acids. V was clipped by 1 base and J by 6 bases, with 13 bases between them. Germline loops: CDR1 WNHNN, CDR2 SYGVQD (reference sequence). CDR3 protein: CASSEWRQNLQPQHF. The CDR3 nucleotides read TGCGCCAGCAGTGAGTGGAGGCAGAATCTTCAGCCCCAGCATTTT.

J is TRBJ1-1 and V is TRBV2; no clear D. This CDR3 has 14 amino acids. Germline CDR1 reads SNHLY; CDR2 reads FYNNEI. Trimming left V 10 bases short and J 7 bases short, with 22 bases between. The CDR3 bases are TGTGCCACGACTCAGGACGGGGTTGAGGGTGAAGCTTTCTTT. Protein sequence: CATTQDGVEGEAFF.

The rearrangement joins TRBV9 to TRBJ2-3, with D possibly matching TRBD1 (5 bases). CDR3 length: 14 residues. V was trimmed by 3 bases and J by 2 bases, leaving 10 bases between them. Per the germline V gene, CDR1 is SGDLS and CDR2 is YYNGEE. This CDR3 reads CASSAGRFTDTQYF. The CDR3 bases are TGTGCCAGCAGCGCAGGGCGATTCACAGATACGCAGTATTTT.

The chain's CDR3 is CASSKGQEKAKNIQYF. The CDR3 DNA is TGTGCCAGCAGCAAAGGACAGGAAAAGGCCAAAAACATTCAGTACTTC. The genes are TRBV9 and TRBJ2-4; 7 nucleotides agree with TRBD1. This CDR3 is 16 amino acids long. Germline loops: CDR1 SGDLS, CDR2 YYNGEE. The V segment lost 4 bases and the J segment 1 base; nucleotides outside the gene matches: 8.

The gene calls are TRBV5-1 and TRBJ1-1, with D possibly TRBD1 on 6 matching bases. Germline CDR1 reads SGHRS; CDR2 reads YFSETQ. V was cut by 2 bases and J by 2 bases, with 16 bases left in between. This CDR3 contains 16 residues. The CDR3 sequence is CASSFLPGTFNTEAFF. The CDR3 DNA reads as TGCGCCAGCAGCTTCCTACCCGGGACATTCAACACTGAAGCTTTCTTT.

V usage is TRBV2 and J usage is TRBJ2-7; perhaps TRBD2 as D (6 bases). Germline CDR1 SNHLY, CDR2 FYNNEI. This CDR3 comprises 13 residues. Trimming removed 7 bases from V and 2 bases from J, with 12 bases in between. As DNA, the CDR3 is TGTGCCAGCATCCGGGACTCAGCCTACGAGCAGTACTTC. Its protein product is CASIRDSAYEQYF.

The chain uses TRBV6-4 and TRBJ2-1, with 7 bases that match TRBD2. This CDR3 has 16 amino acids. Germline CDR1 is MRHNA and CDR2 is SNTAGT. After removal of 6 bases from V and 0 bases from J, the junction contained 8 bases not matched to a gene. CDR3 region: CASSRLAASSYNEQFF. Written as DNA, the CDR3 is TGTGCCAGCAGCAGACTAGCTGCTAGCTCCTACAATGAGCAGTTCTTC.

The chain is built from TRBV7-9 and TRBJ1-1; TRBD1 matches 11 bases. The V gene's germline CDR1 is SEHNR and CDR2 FQNEAQ (reference sequence). The CDR3 has 18 residues. The V segment lost 0 bases and the J segment 5 bases; nucleotides outside the gene matches: 11. This CDR3 reads CASSLATGQGAHKTEAFF. Here the CDR3 DNA reads TGTGCCAGCAGCTTAGCGACCGGACAGGGGGCTCATAAGACTGAAGCTTTCTTT.

CDR3 sequence: CASSLGDRVGETQYF. The DNA of the CDR3 is TGCGCCAGCAGCTTGGGGGACAGGGTAGGGGAGACCCAGTACTTC. This chain connects TRBV5-1 to TRBJ2-5, with 9 bases that match TRBD1. Trimming took 0 bases from V and 5 from J; bases not matched to a gene: 5. The CDR3 contains 15 residues. Germline-derived CDR1 and CDR2 are SGHRS and YFSETQ.

The chain joins TRBV7-6 to TRBJ2-3, with 11 bases that match TRBD1. J was trimmed by 4 bases and V by 5 bases; bases with no gene match: 11. Germline lookup yields CDR1 SGHVS and CDR2 FNYEAQ. The CDR3 has 17 amino acids. The CDR3: CASSRTGGQGGADTQYF. The CDR3 coding sequence is TGTGCCAGCAGCCGAACCGGGGGACAGGGGGGGGCAGATACGCAGTATTTT.

The chain couples TRBV18 to TRBJ1-5; D gene ambiguous. With 0 bases removed from V and 2 bases from J, the gap between germline ends came to 11 bases. The CDR3 runs to 16 residues. Germline V gene data show CDR1 as KGHSH and CDR2 as LQKENI. The CDR3 loop reads CASSPPAREGNQPQHF. The CDR3 DNA sequence: TGTGCCAGCTCACCACCGGCGAGGGAAGGCAATCAGCCCCAGCATTTT. Full variable domain (outside the CDR3, taken from reference TRBV18 and TRBJ1-5): NAGVMQNPRHLVRRRGQEARLRCSPMKGHSHVYWYRQLPEEGLKFMVYLQKENIIDESGMPKERFSAEFPKEGPSILRIQQVVRGDSAAYFCASSPPAREGNQPQHFGDGTRLSIL.